This entry lists 29 T cell receptor beta chains sequenced from one sample in a study of blood T cell repertoires in COVID-19. Some clones are missing from TCRdb's copy, which holds only in-frame ones; the method was immunoSEQ multiplex PCR. The table lists about 68,000 clones, about four fifths of them singletons. The sample was peripheral blood. These receptors were obtained from a man between 50 and 59 years old with active COVID-19.

V gene TRBV30 combines with J gene TRBJ2-1, with TRBD2 matching over 13 bases. V shed 4 bases and J 7 bases; nucleotides not matched to a gene: 7. Germline V gene lookup returns CDR1 GTSNPN and CDR2 SVGIG (reference sequence). This CDR3 is built from 15 residues. The CDR3 is CAWTGGTSGANEQFF. The CDR3 nucleotides are TGTGCCTGGACAGGCGGGACTAGCGGGGCTAATGAGCAGTTCTTC.

V is TRBV6-5 and J is TRBJ1-2, with 8 bases matching TRBD1. Trimming at V came to 6 bases and at J to 6 bases, leaving 12 bases not matched to a gene. Germline V gene data show CDR1 as MNHEY and CDR2 as SVGAGI. CDR3 size: 15 residues. CDR3 amino acids: CASRVRGLEAHGYTF. The CDR3 coding sequence is TGTGCCAGCAGGGTCAGGGGGCTCGAGGCACATGGCTACACCTTC.

This CDR3 reads CASSLELARDEQFF. CDR3 DNA sequence: TGCGCCAGCAGCTTGGAACTAGCGAGGGATGAGCAGTTCTTC. The gene calls are TRBV5-1 and TRBJ2-1, with TRBD2 matching 7 bases. Germline loops: CDR1 SGHRS, CDR2 YFSETQ. The CDR3 covers 14 residues. After removal of 0 bases from V and 8 bases from J, the junction contained 5 bases not matched to a gene.

J is TRBJ1-1 and V is TRBV10-3; 7 bases map to TRBD1. V shed 6 bases, J shed 0 bases, and the junction held 4 bases outside the gene matches. This CDR3 contains 14 residues. CDR1 is ENHRY and CDR2 is SYGVKD in the germline V gene. CDR3 sequence reads: CAIRRGQLNTEAFF. The CDR3 DNA reads TGTGCCATCAGGAGGGGACAGTTGAACACTGAAGCTTTCTTT.

The chain links TRBV2 to TRBJ2-5, with TRBD1 as a possible D gene (6 bases). The CDR3 is made up of 13 amino acids. Germline V gene data show CDR1 as SNHLY and CDR2 as FYNNEI. Trimming shortened V by 7 bases and J by 5 bases, and 14 bases separated the two germline ends. CDR3 sequence (DNA): TGTGCCAGCAAATCAGGGGATCTGGAGACCCAGTACTTC. Amino acids: CASKSGDLETQYF.

The chain combines TRBV2 with TRBJ1-3, with 8 positions matching TRBD1. The trim removed 3 bases at V and 2 bases at J, leaving 3 bases unmatched. The CDR3 consists of 15 residues. Germline values: CDR1 SNHLY, CDR2 FYNNEI. Here the CDR3 reads CASSDKTGAGNTIYF. DNA of the CDR3: TGTGCCAGCAGTGACAAGACAGGGGCTGGAAACACCATATATTTT.

This clone was counted once. This chain uses TRBV5-1 with TRBJ2-7, with 8 bases lining up with TRBD1. Germline values: CDR1 SGHRS, CDR2 YFSETQ. The V gene end was trimmed by 5 bases and the J gene end by 5 bases; junction bases not matched to a gene: 9. The CDR3 totals 14 residues. Written as DNA, the CDR3 is TGCGCCAGCAGTTCCGGGACAGGACTGCACGAGCAGTACTTC. Its protein product is CASSSGTGLHEQYF.

CDR3 sequence: CSVEGGDRYSGTGELFF. The DNA for the CDR3 is TGCAGCGTTGAAGGGGGCGATCGGTACTCTGGCACCGGGGAGCTGTTTTTT. The V gene is TRBV29-1, the J gene TRBJ2-2; a possible D gene is TRBD1 (5 bases). The CDR3 has 17 amino acids. Germline values: CDR1 SQVTM, CDR2 ANQGSEA. V dropped 1 base and J dropped 4 bases, with 19 bases sitting between them.

The V gene is TRBV3-1 (or the pseudogene TRBV3-2), the J gene TRBJ1-4; TRBD1 matches 8 bases. CDR1 is LGHDT and CDR2 is YNNKEL in the germline V gene (reference sequence). The trim removed 5 bases at V and 2 bases at J, leaving 4 bases unmatched. This CDR3 spans 15 amino acids. The CDR3 DNA reads TGTGCCAGCAGCAGACAGGGGTCCACTAATGAAAAACTGTTTTTT. Its translation: CASSRQGSTNEKLFF.

Comment on this clone: The sample holds other DNA sequences that translate to the same CDR3. V is TRBV5-4 and J is TRBJ2-1; 11 bases fit TRBD2. V gave up 2 bases and J gave up 2 bases; unmatched junction bases: 0. This CDR3 has 15 residues. In germline, CDR1 is SGHNT, CDR2 YYREEE (reference sequence). CDR3 sequence (DNA): TGTGCCAGCAGCTTTAGCGGGGGGGCCTACAATGAGCAGTTCTTC. It specifies CASSFSGGAYNEQFF.

The chain has TRBV2 and TRBJ1-1; 7 bases are a match to TRBD1. The CDR3 spans 14 residues. After removal of 7 bases from V and 1 base from J, the junction contained 6 bases not matched to a gene. Germline V gene sequence: CDR1 SNHLY, CDR2 FYNNEI. CDR3 in amino acids: CASTSGTANTEAFF. For the CDR3, the DNA is TGTGCCAGCACTTCCGGGACAGCGAACACTGAAGCTTTCTTT. Complete variable domain (other parts from reference TRBV2 and TRBJ1-1): EPEVTQTPSHQVTQMGQEVILRCVPISNHLYFYWYRQILGQKVEFLVSFYNNEISEKSEIFDDQFSVERPDGSNFTLKIRSTKLEDSAMYFCASTSGTANTEAFFGQGTRLTVV.

This clone was detected once. The V gene is TRBV5-1, the J gene TRBJ2-5, with D possibly being TRBD2 (5 bases). From germline, CDR1 is SGHRS and CDR2 YFSETQ. The CDR3 is 15 residues long. Trimming stripped 1 base from V and 3 bases from J, with 13 bases between. The CDR3 loop is CASSLSPGSEETQYF. For the CDR3, the DNA is TGCGCCAGCAGCTTGTCTCCGGGATCCGAAGAGACCCAGTACTTC.

The chain employs TRBV13 and TRBJ2-7; the match to TRBD2 covers 12 bases. Germline values: CDR1 PRHDT, CDR2 FYEKMQ (reference sequence). The CDR3 length is 16 residues. The junction had 4 bases not matched to a gene; V was cut back by 0 bases and J by 4 bases. This CDR3 is CASSLGRTSGTYEQYF. The CDR3, as DNA: TGTGCCAGCAGCTTAGGACGGACTAGCGGGACATACGAGCAGTACTTC. The variable domain in full, completed from reference TRBV13 and TRBJ2-7, reads AAGVIQSPRHLIKEKRETATLKCYPIPRHDTVYWYQQGPGQDPQFLISFYEKMQSDKGSIPDRFSAQQFSDYHSELNMSSLELGDSALYFCASSLGRTSGTYEQYFGPGTRLTVT.

V usage is TRBV4-3 and J usage is TRBJ1-4; no clear D. Trimming took 4 bases from V and 5 from J, leaving 11 bases between them. The germline gives CDR1 LGHNA, CDR2 YSLEER. The CDR3 consists of 14 residues. CDR3 in amino acids: CASSPRSQNEKLFF. Here the CDR3 DNA reads TGCGCCAGCAGCCCCCGGAGCCAGAATGAAAAACTGTTTTTT.

The chain is built from TRBV6-5 and TRBJ2-4; D may be TRBD1 (5 bases). Deletions cut 6 bases from V and 7 bases from J, with 16 bases between. The germline gives CDR1 MNHEY, CDR2 SVGAGI. The CDR3 contains 14 residues. The CDR3 sequence is CASSTNIAGNIQYF. The CDR3 coding sequence is TGTGCCAGCAGCACAAACATCGCAGGGAACATTCAGTACTTC.

This clone appeared a single time. CDR3 in amino acids: CASSFKEGGTEAFF. The CDR3 nucleotides read TGCGCCAGCAGCTTTAAGGAGGGAGGCACTGAAGCTTTCTTT. This rearrangement joins TRBV5-1 to TRBJ1-1; D uncertain. Trimming took off 2 bases at V and 4 bases at J, with 12 bases between the two ends. The CDR3 loop spans 14 amino acids. Per germline, CDR1 SGHRS and CDR2 YFSETQ.

This clone was detected a few times. The chain has TRBV19 and TRBJ2-1, with 14 bases lining up with TRBD2. J gave up 12 bases and V 8 bases, and 9 bases lay outside the gene matches. CDR3 size: 14 residues. Germline lookup yields CDR1 LNHDA and CDR2 SQIVND (reference sequence). Written as DNA, the CDR3 is TGTGCCAGTGGCGAAGGACTAGCGGGGGGTAGGCAGTTCTTC. It is translated as CASGEGLAGGRQFF.

A few counts support this clone. V usage is TRBV27 and J usage is TRBJ2-7; weak D call: TRBD2 (5 bases). The V end was cut by 6 bases, the J end by 4 bases, with 16 bases between. The germline V gene has CDR1 MNHEY and CDR2 SMNVEV (reference sequence). The CDR3 is 14 residues long. The CDR3 DNA is TGTGCCAGCAGGCTGGACTTACCACCTTACGAGCAGTACTTC. The encoded protein is CASRLDLPPYEQYF.

This clone was counted ten times or more. The identical CDR3 is also encoded by other nucleotide sequences in the sample. Written as DNA, the CDR3 is TGTGCCAGCAGCCCGGAGGATTCCTACGAGCAGTACTTC. Its translation is CASSPEDSYEQYF. The chain recombines TRBV7-6 with TRBJ2-7; D might be TRBD2 (5 bases). The CDR3 length is 13 residues. V was trimmed by 5 bases and J by 1 base, leaving 9 bases between them. Germline values: CDR1 SGHVS, CDR2 FNYEAQ.

The gene calls are TRBV18 and TRBJ1-5; a weak D match, TRBD1 (5 bases). The CDR3 has 13 amino acids. Germline V gene lookup returns CDR1 KGHSH and CDR2 LQKENI. Trimming stripped 3 bases from V and 4 bases from J, with 7 bases between. The CDR3 here is CASSPGGNQPQHF. CDR3 bases: TGTGCCAGCTCACCCGGGGGGAATCAGCCCCAGCATTTT.

The chain carries TRBV5-1 and TRBJ2-5; possibly TRBD1 for D (6 bases). CDR1 is SGHRS and CDR2 is YFSETQ in the germline V gene. Trimming pared 3 bases from V and 2 bases from J, leaving 14 bases between. This CDR3 is built from 15 residues. CDR3 sequence: CASSYFGQIQETQYF. CDR3 DNA sequence: TGCGCCAGCAGCTATTTTGGACAGATTCAAGAGACCCAGTACTTC. The complete variable domain, with remaining parts taken from reference TRBV5-1 and TRBJ2-5, reads KAGVTQTPRYLIKTRGQQVTLSCSPISGHRSVSWYQQTPGQGLQFLFEYFSETQRNKGNFPGRFSGRQFSNSRSEMNVSTLELGDSALYLCASSYFGQIQETQYFGPGTRLLVL.

The chain joins TRBV21-1 to TRBJ1-2; the tabulated D call, TRBD1, remains unverified against the DNA. TRBV21-1 corresponds to a pseudogene. The CDR3 length is 14 residues. The CDR3 coding sequence is TGTGCCAGCAGCAAAGAGTCACAGAATGGTGGCTACACCTTC. This codes for CASSKESQNGGYTF.

CDR3 residues: CASSMGLTYEQYF. For the CDR3, the DNA is TGTGCCAGCAGCATGGGTCTAACCTACGAGCAGTACTTC. The rearrangement joins TRBV5-6 to TRBJ2-7; D uncertain. The CDR3 has 13 amino acids. The ends were cut back, 4 bases at V and 2 bases at J, with 10 bases in the middle. Germline V gives CDR1 SGHDT, CDR2 YYEEEE.

The chain links TRBV5-1 to TRBJ2-7; TRBD2 matches 8 bases. The CDR3 consists of 15 residues. After removal of 4 bases from V and 3 bases from J, the junction contained 9 bases not matched to a gene. CDR1 is SGHRS and CDR2 is YFSETQ in the germline V gene. The CDR3 nucleotides are TGCGCCAGCAGCCCCGGGACTAGTCTGGGCTACGAGCAGTACTTC. Protein: CASSPGTSLGYEQYF.

The rearrangement links TRBV4-3 to TRBJ2-6; possibly TRBD2 for D (6 bases). Germline CDR1 reads LGHNA; CDR2 reads YSLEER. V dropped 0 bases and J dropped 3 bases, with 9 bases sitting between them. This CDR3 is built from 16 residues. CDR3 nucleotide sequence: TGCGCCAGCAGCCAAGATGCGGGAAGTGGGGCCAACGTCCTGACTTTC. Its translation: CASSQDAGSGANVLTF.

This clone was seen a single time. The chain uses TRBV7-2 and TRBJ2-3, with D unclear. The V gene's germline CDR1 is SGHTA and CDR2 FQGNSA. CDR3 length: 15 amino acids. The V and J ends lost 1 base and 5 bases respectively, with 13 bases between them. The DNA of the CDR3 is TGTGCCAGCAGCTTAGGGAGCCCCCGAAGAGATACGCAGTATTTT. Translated: CASSLGSPRRDTQYF.

The chain combines TRBV4-1 with TRBJ2-2; 11 bases align to TRBD2. The germline gives CDR1 MGHRA, CDR2 YSYEKL. V lost 4 bases and J lost 6; bases outside the gene matches: 10. CDR3 length: 17 amino acids. CDR3 in DNA: TGCGCCAGCAGCCTCCAGATAGCGGGGGGGACGCCCGGGGAGCTGTTTTTT. It specifies CASSLQIAGGTPGELFF.

V gene TRBV5-1 combines with J gene TRBJ2-7; no reliable D call. V lost 4 bases and J 6 bases, leaving 8 bases between the germline ends. The CDR3 sequence is 11 residues long. Germline values: CDR1 SGHRS, CDR2 YFSETQ. In DNA form, the CDR3 reads TGCGCCAGCAGCGGGCCCTCCGAGCAGTACTTC. Its translation is CASSGPSEQYF.

The rearrangement joins TRBV4-3 to TRBJ2-3, with D perhaps TRBD1 (5 bases). The germline gives CDR1 LGHNA, CDR2 YSLEER. The CDR3 loop spans 16 amino acids. The V end was cut by 3 bases, the J end by 4 bases, with 17 bases between. This chain's CDR3 is CASSHPDSDSADTQYF. The CDR3 bases are TGCGCCAGCAGCCATCCCGACAGCGATAGTGCAGATACGCAGTATTTT.